This T cell receptor beta chain derives from a study of technical replicates of blood from a handful of donors. Libraries were prepared by immunoSEQ multiplex PCR; TCRdb keeps only in-frame clonotypes and omits some of them. The sample has 80,000 to 85,000 clones, 70% to 90% seen once. Germline CDR1 reads SGHTA; CDR2 reads FQGTGA. This CDR3 is 15 amino acids long. Deletions cut 5 bases from V and 1 base from J, with 15 bases between. The chain carries TRBV7-3 and TRBJ2-7; no reliable D call. Sequenced input: T cells isolated from PBMCs. This clonotype originated in a human donor in good health. CDR3 nucleotides: TGTGCCAGCAGCCTTGTGGCGGTCGGATCCTACGAGCAGTACTTC. Amino acids: CASSLVAVGSYEQYF.